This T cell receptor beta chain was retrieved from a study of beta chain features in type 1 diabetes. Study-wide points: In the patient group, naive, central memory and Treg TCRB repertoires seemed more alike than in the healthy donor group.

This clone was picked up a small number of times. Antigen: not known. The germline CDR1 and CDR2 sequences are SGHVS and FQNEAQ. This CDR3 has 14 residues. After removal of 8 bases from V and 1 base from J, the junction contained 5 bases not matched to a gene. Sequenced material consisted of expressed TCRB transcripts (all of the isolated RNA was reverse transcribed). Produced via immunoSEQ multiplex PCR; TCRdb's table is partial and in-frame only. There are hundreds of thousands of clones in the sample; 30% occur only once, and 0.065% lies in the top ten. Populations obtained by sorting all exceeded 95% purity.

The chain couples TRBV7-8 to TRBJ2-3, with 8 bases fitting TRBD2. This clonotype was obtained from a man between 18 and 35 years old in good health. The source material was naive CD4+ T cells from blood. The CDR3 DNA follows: TGTGCCAGCGGTGGTAGCGGGGGCACAGATACGCAGTATTTT. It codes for CASGGSGGTDTQYF.